Listed below are T cell receptor beta chains from one sample, sequenced in a study of chemoradiotherapy in HPV16-positive cancers. This table comes from immunoSEQ multiplex PCR, and its TCRdb copy is limited to in-frame clones, with some not included. The table includes approximately 13,000 clones, around 76% detected once. This sample was taken from a patient who underwent chemoradiotherapy. Receptors originate from a human donor with HPV-associated anogenital cancer. Both conserved end residues are part of each CDR3. The order of the fields is D gene, J gene, V gene, clone size, CDR3 protein, CDR3 DNA. A D gene is named only where the DNA matches it firmly. Size is stated for part of the rows, as once, few or many counts, or as a class when the clone is expanded.

>NA|TRBJ2-3|TRBV30|NA
CAWSVRRVAGTDTQYF
TGTGCCTGGAGTGTACGAAGGGTAGCGGGCACAGATACGCAGTATTTT
>TRBD1|TRBJ2-7|TRBV6-5|NA
CASSYSPQGAIYEQYF
TGTGCCAGCAGTTACTCGCCTCAGGGGGCGATCTACGAGCAGTACTTC
>NA|TRBJ1-6|TRBV11-2|NA
CASSNGGRGNSPLHF
TGTGCCAGCAGCAACGGGGGAAGGGGCAATTCACCCCTCCACTTT
>NA|TRBJ2-6|TRBV2|few
CASSPAYSGANVLTF
TGTGCCAGCAGTCCCGCCTACTCTGGGGCCAACGTCCTGACTTTC
>TRBD2|TRBJ2-1|TRBV5-1|NA
CASSTTSGGAFEQFF
TGCGCCAGCAGCACCACTAGCGGGGGGGCATTTGAGCAGTTCTTC
>NA|TRBJ2-4|TRBV11-2|NA
CASSLGGYF
TGTGCCAGCAGCTTAGGCGGGTACTTC
>NA|TRBJ1-2|TRBV5-1|NA
CASSLGQSYGYTF
TGCGCCAGCAGCTTAGGACAGAGTTATGGCTACACCTTC
>NA|TRBJ2-1|TRBV2|NA
CASSLRTLSYTHEQFF
TGTGCCAGCAGTCTACGGACTCTCTCCTATACACATGAGCAGTTCTTC
>NA|TRBJ1-6|TRBV6-1|NA
CASSAYGGLGNSPLHF
TGTGCCAGCAGTGCCTATGGGGGGCTTGGTAATTCACCCCTCCACTTT
>NA|TRBJ2-7|TRBV11-3|NA
CASSPGGNNYEQYF
TGTGCCAGCAGCCCTGGCGGTAATAACTACGAGCAGTACTTC
>TRBD1|TRBJ1-2|TRBV18|NA
CASSGTDNYGYTF
TGTGCCAGCTCAGGGACAGATAACTATGGCTACACCTTC
>TRBD2|TRBJ2-1|TRBV14|NA
CASSPHSGGQNNEQFF
TGTGCCAGCAGCCCTCATAGCGGGGGGCAAAACAATGAGCAGTTCTTC
>TRBD1|TRBJ2-3|TRBV9|NA
CASSVIPGQAGDTQYF
TGTGCCAGCAGCGTAATACCGGGACAGGCTGGAGATACGCAGTATTTT
>NA|TRBJ1-1|TRBV9|NA
CASSARLVQTEAFF
TGTGCCAGCAGCGCACGACTAGTCCAGACTGAAGCTTTCTTT
>NA|TRBJ2-7|TRBV29-1|few
CSVVVDYEQYF
TGCAGCGTTGTAGTTGACTACGAGCAGTACTTC
>TRBD2|TRBJ2-1|TRBV9|NA
CASSPNSGEYNEQFF
TGTGCCAGCAGCCCTAATAGCGGGGAATACAATGAGCAGTTCTTC
>TRBD1|TRBJ1-6|TRBV5-1|NA
CASSTGQGTSPLHF
TGCGCCAGCAGCACAGGACAGGGAACCTCACCCCTCCACTTT
>TRBD1|TRBJ2-1|TRBV5-5|NA
CASSFRGQGNNEQFF
TGTGCCAGCAGCTTTAGGGGACAGGGTAACAATGAGCAGTTCTTC
>TRBD1|TRBJ2-2|TRBV5-1|NA
CASSDSGTGGSGELFF
TGCGCCAGCAGTGACTCCGGGACAGGGGGCTCCGGGGAGCTGTTTTTT
>NA|TRBJ1-5|TRBV30|NA
CAWRGDNSNQPQHF
TGTGCCTGGAGAGGAGACAATAGCAATCAGCCCCAGCATTTT
>NA|TRBJ2-2|TRBV5-1|few
CASSLEAPNTGELFF
TGCGCCAGCAGCTTGGAGGCGCCGAACACCGGGGAGCTGTTTTTT
>NA|TRBJ1-3|TRBV9|NA
CASSVVADSGNTIYF
TGTGCCAGCAGCGTAGTTGCGGACTCTGGAAACACCATATATTTT
>TRBD2|TRBJ2-7|TRBV7-2|NA
CASSLGLAGGYEQYF
TGTGCCAGCAGCTTAGGGCTAGCGGGGGGTTACGAGCAGTACTTC
>NA|TRBJ1-3|TRBV6-1|few
CASSVWDTIYF
TGTGCCAGCAGTGTTTGGGACACCATATATTTT
>NA|TRBJ2-7|TRBV7-2|NA
CASSSLRWDYEQYF
TGTGCCAGCAGCTCCCTGAGGTGGGACTACGAGCAGTACTTC
>TRBD2|TRBJ2-1|TRBV11-2|NA
CASSLIFGLVVDEQFF
TGTGCCAGCAGCTTAATTTTCGGACTAGTAGTCGATGAGCAGTTCTTC
>TRBD1|TRBJ1-6|TRBV4-2|medium-sized
CASSGTVNSPLHF
TGTGCCAGCAGCGGGACAGTGAATTCACCCCTCCACTTT
>NA|TRBJ2-5|TRBV7-9|NA
CASSLNRVGQETQYF
TGTGCCAGCAGCTTAAACAGGGTCGGTCAAGAGACCCAGTACTTC
>NA|TRBJ1-2|TRBV19|NA
CASSTPPGGYGYTF
TGTGCCAGTAGTACCCCACCGGGGGGCTATGGCTACACCTTC
>NA|TRBJ1-5|TRBV18|NA
CASSPPPESTYSNQPQHF
TGTGCCAGCTCACCACCCCCGGAGAGCACTTATAGCAATCAGCCCCAGCATTTT
>NA|TRBJ1-4|TRBV18|few
CASSQEGANEKLFF
TGTGCCAGCTCACAGGAGGGGGCTAATGAAAAACTGTTTTTT
>TRBD2|TRBJ2-3|TRBV27|NA
CASSLLAGGGTDTQYF
TGTGCCAGCAGTTTATTAGCGGGAGGTGGCACAGATACGCAGTATTTT
>NA|TRBJ2-7|TRBV2|NA
CASCEGVPVGEQYF
TGTGCCAGCTGTGAAGGAGTTCCCGTGGGGGAGCAGTACTTC
>NA|TRBJ2-1|TRBV28|NA
CASSSWTGGNEQFF
TGTGCCAGCAGTTCATGGACTGGAGGTAATGAGCAGTTCTTC
>NA|TRBJ2-1|TRBV11-3|NA
CASSRRTGQDFNEQFF
TGTGCCAGCAGCCGCCGGACTGGCCAAGATTTCAATGAGCAGTTCTTC
>NA|TRBJ1-2|TRBV2|NA
CASSTNNYGYTF
TGTGCCAGCAGTACAAATAACTATGGCTACACCTTC
>NA|TRBJ2-7|TRBV9|once
CASSVAEGGYEQYF
TGTGCCAGCAGCGTAGCTGAGGGAGGCTACGAGCAGTACTTC
>TRBD2|TRBJ2-1|TRBV9|once
CASSVELAGGQEQFF
TGTGCCAGCAGCGTAGAATTAGCGGGGGGCCAGGAGCAGTTCTTC
>TRBD1|TRBJ2-2|TRBV2|NA
CASKGQGHTGELFF
TGTGCCAGCAAAGGACAGGGCCACACCGGGGAGCTGTTTTTT
>NA|TRBJ1-2|TRBV27|NA
CASSSLVWGYYGYTF
TGTGCCAGCAGTTCCCTGGTGTGGGGGTACTATGGCTACACCTTC
>NA|TRBJ2-7|TRBV7-9|once
CASTTAPGEQYF
TGTGCCAGCACAACAGCCCCGGGGGAGCAGTACTTC
>NA|TRBJ2-7|TRBV6-5|NA
CASTQTEKFPYEQYF
TGTGCCAGCACTCAAACGGAAAAATTCCCCTACGAGCAGTACTTC
>NA|TRBJ1-3|TRBV2|NA
CASRGGNTIYF
TGTGCCAGCAGAGGGGGAAACACCATATATTTT
>NA|TRBJ2-1|TRBV4-1|NA
CATHPARPGQNLGLAGGEQFF
TGCGCCACTCACCCTGCCAGGCCGGGACAGAATTTAGGACTAGCCGGAGGTGAGCAGTTCTTC
>NA|TRBJ1-1|TRBV7-8|NA
CASSLGQGTEAFF
TGTGCCAGCAGCTTAGGACAAGGAACTGAAGCTTTCTTT
>TRBD1|TRBJ1-2|TRBV7-9|NA
CASSYGQASYTF
TGTGCCAGCAGCTACGGACAGGCTAGCTACACCTTC
>NA|TRBJ2-5|TRBV20-1|NA
CSALRQETQYF
TGCAGTGCTCTACGCCAAGAGACCCAGTACTTC
>NA|TRBJ1-5|TRBV19|once
CASSRPGRGNQPQHF
TGTGCCAGTAGTAGGCCCGGGAGAGGCAATCAGCCCCAGCATTTT
>NA|TRBJ2-7|TRBV4-2|NA
CASSQTSLSSYEQYF
TGTGCCAGCAGCCAAACTAGCCTTAGCTCCTACGAGCAGTACTTC
>NA|TRBJ2-5|TRBV6-6|NA
CASTPGVPQETQYF
TGTGCCAGCACCCCTGGGGTTCCTCAAGAGACCCAGTACTTC
>NA|TRBJ1-6|TRBV5-4|NA
CASSPPPEISPLHF
TGTGCCAGCAGCCCGCCCCCGGAGATTTCACCCCTCCACTTT
>NA|TRBJ1-2|TRBV29-1|NA
CSVEVQGGNGYTF
TGCAGCGTTGAAGTTCAGGGTGGTAATGGCTACACCTTC
>TRBD1|TRBJ1-2|TRBV15|few
CATSTRGQGGQYGYTF
TGTGCCACCAGCACCCGAGGACAGGGGGGACAGTATGGCTACACCTTC
>NA|TRBJ2-2|TRBV28|NA
CASSFPPLGGRRTGELFF
TGTGCCAGCAGTTTCCCGCCTTTGGGGGGGCGAAGAACCGGGGAGCTGTTTTTT
>TRBD1|TRBJ2-7|TRBV19|few
CASSVRQGGYEQYF
TGTGCCAGTAGTGTACGACAGGGTGGGTACGAGCAGTACTTC
>NA|TRBJ2-3|TRBV29-1|NA
CSVVQGSSTDTQYF
TGCAGCGTTGTACAGGGAAGTAGCACAGATACGCAGTATTTT
>TRBD1|TRBJ2-2|TRBV27|NA
CASSFRDSTGELFF
TGTGCCAGCAGTTTCCGGGACAGTACCGGGGAGCTGTTTTTT
>TRBD1|TRBJ1-1|TRBV27|NA
CASSLGPGQVVGKAFF
TGTGCCAGCAGTTTAGGTCCGGGACAGGTTGTTGGGAAAGCTTTCTTT
>NA|TRBJ2-7|TRBV5-1|NA
CASSRGIGRDYEQYF
TGCGCCAGCAGCCGAGGTATTGGCAGAGACTACGAGCAGTACTTC
>NA|TRBJ2-1|TRBV19|NA
CASSNQGNEQFF
TGTGCCAGTAGTAACCAGGGCAATGAGCAGTTCTTC